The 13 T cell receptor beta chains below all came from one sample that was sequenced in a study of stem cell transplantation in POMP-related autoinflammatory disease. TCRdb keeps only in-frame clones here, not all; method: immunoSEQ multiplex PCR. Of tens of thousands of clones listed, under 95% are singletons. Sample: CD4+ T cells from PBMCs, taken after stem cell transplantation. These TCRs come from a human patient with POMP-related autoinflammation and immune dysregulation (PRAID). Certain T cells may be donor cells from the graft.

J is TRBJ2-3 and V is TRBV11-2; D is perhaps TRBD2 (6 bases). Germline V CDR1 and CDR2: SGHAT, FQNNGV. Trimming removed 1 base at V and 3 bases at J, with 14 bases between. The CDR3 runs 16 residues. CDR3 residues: CASSLVGRDQTDTQYF. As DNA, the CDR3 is TGTGCCAGCAGCTTAGTAGGGCGGGATCAAACAGATACGCAGTATTTT. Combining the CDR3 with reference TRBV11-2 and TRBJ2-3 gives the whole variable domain EAGVAQSPRYKIIEKRQSVAFWCNPISGHATLYWYQQILGQGPKLLIQFQNNGVVDDSQLPKDRFSAERLKGVDSTLKIQPAKLEDSAVYLCASSLVGRDQTDTQYFGPGTRLTVL.

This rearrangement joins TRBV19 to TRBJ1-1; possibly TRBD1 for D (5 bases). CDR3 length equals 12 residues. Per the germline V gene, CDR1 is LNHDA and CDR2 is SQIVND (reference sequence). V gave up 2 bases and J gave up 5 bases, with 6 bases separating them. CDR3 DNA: TGTGCCAGTAGTATACGACAGACTGAAGCTTTCTTT. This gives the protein CASSIRQTEAFF.

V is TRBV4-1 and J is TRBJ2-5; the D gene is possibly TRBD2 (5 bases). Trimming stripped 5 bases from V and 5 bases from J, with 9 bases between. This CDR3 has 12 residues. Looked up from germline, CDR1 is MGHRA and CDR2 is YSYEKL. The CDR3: CASSELGETQYF. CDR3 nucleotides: TGCGCCAGCAGCGAACTAGGGGAGACCCAGTACTTC.

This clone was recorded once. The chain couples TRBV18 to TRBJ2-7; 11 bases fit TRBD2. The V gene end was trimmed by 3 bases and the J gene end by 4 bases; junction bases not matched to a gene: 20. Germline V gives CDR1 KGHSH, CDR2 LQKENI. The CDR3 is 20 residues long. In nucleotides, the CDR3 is TGTGCCAGCTCACCGGTTCATGGGACAGCCCTAGCGGGAGGCCTATACGAGCAGTACGTC. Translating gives CASSPVHGTALAGGLYEQYV.

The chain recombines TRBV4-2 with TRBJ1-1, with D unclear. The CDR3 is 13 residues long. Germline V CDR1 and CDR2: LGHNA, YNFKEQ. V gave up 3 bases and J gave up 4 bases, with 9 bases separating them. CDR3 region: CASSQVLGTEAFF. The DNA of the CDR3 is TGTGCCAGCAGCCAGGTCTTGGGCACTGAAGCTTTCTTT.

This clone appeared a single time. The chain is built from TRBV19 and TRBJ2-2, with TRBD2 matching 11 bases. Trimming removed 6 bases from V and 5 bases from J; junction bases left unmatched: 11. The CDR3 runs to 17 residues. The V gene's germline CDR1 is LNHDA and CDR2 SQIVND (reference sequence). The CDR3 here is CASSAFLAGGGTGELFF. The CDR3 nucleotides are TGTGCCAGTAGCGCTTTCTTAGCGGGAGGGGGGACCGGGGAGCTGTTTTTT.

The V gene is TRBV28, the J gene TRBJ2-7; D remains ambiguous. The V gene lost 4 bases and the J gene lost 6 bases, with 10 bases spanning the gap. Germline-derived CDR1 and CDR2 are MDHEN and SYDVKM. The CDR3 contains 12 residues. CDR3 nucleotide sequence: TGTGCCAGCAGTTCCCCCTTGTCCGAGCAGTACGTC. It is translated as CASSSPLSEQYV.

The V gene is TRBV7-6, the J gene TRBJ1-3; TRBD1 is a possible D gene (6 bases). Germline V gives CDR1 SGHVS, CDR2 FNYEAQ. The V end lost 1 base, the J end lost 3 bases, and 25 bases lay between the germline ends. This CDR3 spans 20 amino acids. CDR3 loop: CASSLEIYRPPGAGGNTIYF. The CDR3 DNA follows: TGTGCCAGCAGCTTAGAGATCTATCGCCCGCCAGGGGCGGGTGGAAACACCATATATTTT.

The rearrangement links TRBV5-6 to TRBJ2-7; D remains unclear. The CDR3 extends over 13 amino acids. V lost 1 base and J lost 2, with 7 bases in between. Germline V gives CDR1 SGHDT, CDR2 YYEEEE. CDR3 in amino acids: CASSLQLPYEQYF. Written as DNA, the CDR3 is TGTGCCAGCAGCTTGCAGTTACCCTACGAGCAGTACTTC.

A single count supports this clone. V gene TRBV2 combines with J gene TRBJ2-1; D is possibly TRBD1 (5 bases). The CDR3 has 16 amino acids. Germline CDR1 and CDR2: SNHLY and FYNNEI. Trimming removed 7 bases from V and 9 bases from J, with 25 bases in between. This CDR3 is CASKAEVWGLSVEQFF. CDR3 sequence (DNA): TGTGCCAGCAAAGCCGAGGTGTGGGGCCTCTCGGTTGAGCAGTTCTTC.

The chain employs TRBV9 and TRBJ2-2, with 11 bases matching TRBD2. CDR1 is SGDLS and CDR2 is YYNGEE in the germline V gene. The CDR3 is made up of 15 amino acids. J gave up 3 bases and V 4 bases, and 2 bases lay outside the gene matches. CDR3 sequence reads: CASSLGLADTGELFF. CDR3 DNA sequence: TGTGCCAGCAGCTTGGGACTAGCGGACACCGGGGAGCTGTTTTTT.

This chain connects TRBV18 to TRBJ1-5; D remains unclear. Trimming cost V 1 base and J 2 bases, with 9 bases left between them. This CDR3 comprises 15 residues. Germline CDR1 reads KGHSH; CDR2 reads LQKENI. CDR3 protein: CASSPRSEGNQPQHF. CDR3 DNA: TGTGCCAGCTCACCACGTTCTGAGGGCAATCAGCCCCAGCATTTT.

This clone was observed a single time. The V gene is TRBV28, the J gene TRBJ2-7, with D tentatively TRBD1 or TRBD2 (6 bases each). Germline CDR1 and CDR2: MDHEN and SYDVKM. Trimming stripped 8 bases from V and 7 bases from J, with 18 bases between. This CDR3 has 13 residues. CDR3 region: CASRPPGAGEQYF. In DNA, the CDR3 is TGTGCCAGCCGCCCTCCAGGGGCGGGGGAGCAGTACTTC. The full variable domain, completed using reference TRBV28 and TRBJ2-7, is DVKVTQSSRYLVKRTGEKVFLECVQDMDHENMFWYRQDPGLGLRLIYFSYDVKMKEKGDIPEGYSVSREKKERFSLILESASTNQTSMYLCASRPPGAGEQYFGPGTRLTVT.